This passage covers 15 T cell receptor beta chains from one sample sequenced in a study of blood T cell repertoires in COVID-19. This table comes from immunoSEQ multiplex PCR, and its TCRdb copy is limited to in-frame clones, with some not included. The data hold 150,000 or so clones, with approximately 83% observed a single time. Sequenced material: peripheral blood. Receptors originate from a man between 60 and 70 years old with acute or convalescent COVID-19.

The chain couples TRBV27 to TRBJ2-7, with TRBD2 identical over 9 bases. Germline CDR1 reads MNHEY; CDR2 reads SMNVEV (reference sequence). V dropped 6 bases and J dropped 6; count of bases not matched to a gene: 12. This CDR3 has 15 amino acids. Written as DNA, the CDR3 is TGTGCCAGCAGCTTCAGGGGCGGGAGGGCCGTCGAGCAGTACTTC. This codes for CASSFRGGRAVEQYF.

This clone has just a few counts. In DNA, the CDR3 is TGCGCCAGCAGCCAAGCGGGACAGCTTAACTATGGCTACACCTTC. Amino acids: CASSQAGQLNYGYTF. The chain links TRBV4-1 to TRBJ1-2; TRBD1 matches 7 bases. Germline V gene lookup returns CDR1 MGHRA and CDR2 YSYEKL. The CDR3 runs 15 residues. The V segment lost 1 base and the J segment 1 base; nucleotides outside the gene matches: 3.

For the CDR3, the DNA is TGTGCCAGCGCCTCGGGGCTAGCGGGTTACTACAATGAGCAGTTCTTC. Translating it yields CASASGLAGYYNEQFF. The chain carries TRBV7-9 and TRBJ2-1; 8 bases agree with TRBD2. Germline loops: CDR1 SEHNR, CDR2 FQNEAQ (reference sequence). Trimming at V came to 8 bases and at J to 3 bases, leaving 12 bases not matched to a gene. The CDR3 is 16 amino acids.

The J gene is TRBJ2-2, the V gene TRBV19; the match to TRBD1 covers 8 bases. After removal of 4 bases from V and 6 bases from J, the junction contained 7 bases not matched to a gene. The CDR3 consists of 15 residues. CDR1 is LNHDA and CDR2 is SQIVND in the germline V gene (reference sequence). The CDR3 nucleotides are TGTGCCAGTAGTAAACCCTCAGGGGGCCCCGGGGAGCTGTTTTTT. This encodes CASSKPSGGPGELFF.

This chain connects TRBV9 to TRBJ1-6; D perhaps matches TRBD1 (5 bases). The CDR3 consists of 13 residues. Between the trimmed V and J ends, which lost 2 bases and 6 bases, there was a span of 6 bases. The germline gives CDR1 SGDLS, CDR2 YYNGEE. The CDR3 DNA sequence: TGTGCCAGCAGCGTTGACAGTAATTCACCCCTCCACTTT. This codes for CASSVDSNSPLHF.

The rearrangement links TRBV5-4 to TRBJ1-2; tentatively, D is TRBD1 (6 bases). V shed 1 base and J shed 4 bases, with 8 bases lying between them. The CDR3 is 13 amino acids. From germline, CDR1 is SGHNT and CDR2 YYREEE (reference sequence). The CDR3 DNA reads as TGTGCCAGCAGCTTGTCCAGGGGCTATGGCTACACCTTC. Translation gives CASSLSRGYGYTF.

J is TRBJ2-1 and V is TRBV15, with 8 bases fitting TRBD2. CDR3 length equals 15 residues. The germline gives CDR1 LNHNV, CDR2 YYDKDF (reference sequence). V lost 1 base, J lost 2 bases, and 1 base stayed unmatched. CDR3 bases: TGTGCCACCAGCAGAGCGGGAGGGCCCTACAATGAGCAGTTCTTC. Residues: CATSRAGGPYNEQFF.

The J gene is TRBJ1-2, the V gene TRBV30; the D gene is possibly TRBD1 (5 bases). CDR1 is GTSNPN and CDR2 is SVGIG in the germline V gene (reference sequence). Between the trimmed V and J ends, which lost 5 bases and 5 bases, there was a span of 15 bases. The CDR3 runs to 13 residues. The CDR3 sequence: CAWHPPGYYGYTF. The CDR3 region has the DNA TGTGCCTGGCACCCCCCAGGGTATTATGGCTACACCTTC.

CDR3 sequence (DNA): TGTGCCAGCAGCCCGGCAGGACCAAACTTCGGGGGTTCACCCCTCCACTTT. As protein: CASSPAGPNFGGSPLHF. This chain links TRBV7-2 with TRBJ1-6, with D perhaps TRBD1 (5 bases). The CDR3 loop spans 17 amino acids. Germline values: CDR1 SGHTA, CDR2 FQGNSA. V lost 5 bases, J lost 9 bases, and 23 bases lay in between. Full variable domain (remainder filled in from reference TRBV7-2 and TRBJ1-6): GAGVSQSPSNKVTEKGKDVELRCDPISGHTALYWYRQSLGQGLEFLIYFQGNSAPDKSGLPSDRFSAERTGGSVSTLTIQRTQQEDSAVYLCASSPAGPNFGGSPLHFGNGTRLTVT.

This clone was counted once. The rearrangement uses TRBV6-5 and TRBJ1-5, with D uncertain. Germline CDR1 MNHEY, CDR2 SVGAGI. V was trimmed by 6 bases and J by 4 bases, leaving 16 bases between them. The CDR3 runs 15 residues. Here the CDR3 reads CASSPSDGDNQPQHF. CDR3 nucleotide sequence: TGTGCCAGCAGCCCCTCCGACGGGGATAATCAGCCCCAGCATTTT.

This sequence joins TRBV27 and TRBJ2-3; no clear D. The CDR3 loop spans 15 amino acids. V lost 0 bases and J 4 bases, leaving 11 bases between the germline ends. The germline CDR1 and CDR2 sequences are MNHEY and SMNVEV (reference sequence). DNA for the CDR3: TGTGCCAGCAGTTTATCTGTCCCGTCTGCAGATACGCAGTATTTT. Translating gives CASSLSVPSADTQYF.

The rearrangement joins TRBV24-1 to TRBJ2-5; 10 bases fit TRBD2. This CDR3 comprises 16 residues. The germline V gene has CDR1 KGHDR and CDR2 SFDVKD. Unmatched junction bases numbered 8, after V lost 5 bases and J lost 3 bases. CDR3 coding DNA: TGTGCCACCAGTGCCAGCGGGAGGGCCGAGAAAGAGACCCAGTACTTC. It specifies CATSASGRAEKETQYF.

The chain combines TRBV24-1 with TRBJ1-4; 7 nucleotides agree with TRBD1. The CDR3 has 16 amino acids. In germline, CDR1 is KGHDR, CDR2 SFDVKD. V shed 3 bases, J shed 5 bases, and the junction held 8 bases outside the gene matches. The CDR3 loop is CATSDGGTAPNEKLFF. The CDR3, as DNA: TGTGCCACCAGTGATGGCGGGACAGCCCCAAATGAAAAACTGTTTTTT.

This clone was seen only once. The chain couples TRBV5-1 to TRBJ2-7; D call uncertain. Germline assignment: CDR1 SGHRS and CDR2 YFSETQ. Trimming removed 0 bases from V and 5 bases from J, with 3 bases in between. The CDR3 has 11 amino acids. The CDR3 protein is CASSLADEQYF. CDR3 coding DNA: TGCGCCAGCAGCTTGGCCGACGAGCAGTACTTC.

This rearrangement joins TRBV27 to TRBJ1-1; no clear D gene. Germline CDR1 reads MNHEY; CDR2 reads SMNVEV (reference sequence). This CDR3 contains 13 residues. Trimming stripped 3 bases from V and 1 base from J, with 6 bases between. The CDR3 DNA reads TGTGCCAGCAGTTTCTTCGGGAACACTGAAGCTTTCTTT. Translation: CASSFFGNTEAFF.